This TCR beta chain was retrieved from a study of blood T cell repertoires in COVID-19. Study-wide context: COVID-19 samples collected from the United States, Italy and Spain covered acute and convalescent phases.

Patients from Seattle were sampled longitudinally, starting during active infection. This CDR3 contains 16 residues. Between the trimmed V and J ends, which lost 0 bases and 2 bases, there was a span of 14 bases. Germline V gene lookup returns CDR1 SGHRS and CDR2 YFSETQ. Original analysis: Amplification of reference gene primers provided the estimated nucleated cell counts. Only in-frame clones appear in the TCRdb table, and some are missing; sequencing was by immunoSEQ multiplex PCR. V and J calls and clone size are as listed in that table; D and trimming were resolved from the DNA. The sample carries roughly 78,000 clones, about 85% recorded once.

The material sequenced was peripheral blood. V usage is TRBV5-1 and J usage is TRBJ2-5, with a possible D match to TRBD2 (5 bases). This receptor was obtained from a middle-aged man with COVID-19, enrolled during active disease. The CDR3 protein is CASSLASGRDQETQYF. The CDR3 DNA reads as TGCGCCAGCAGCTTGGCGTCGGGAAGGGATCAAGAGACCCAGTACTTC. The full variable domain, completed using reference TRBV5-1 and TRBJ2-5, is KAGVTQTPRYLIKTRGQQVTLSCSPISGHRSVSWYQQTPGQGLQFLFEYFSETQRNKGNFPGRFSGRQFSNSRSEMNVSTLELGDSALYLCASSLASGRDQETQYFGPGTRLLVL.